The clone carrying this T cell receptor (beta chain) occurred a few times. Its antigen remains unidentified. This entry comes from a study of beta chain features in type 1 diabetes. Study conclusions and caveats: Within each of all four CD4+ subsets, Type 1 diabetes patients had TCRB CDR3s that were moderately but significantly shorter. Comparison showed that naive, central memory and Treg TCRB repertoires appeared more similar among patients than among healthy donors.

Expressed TCRB transcripts were sequenced after all isolated RNA was converted to cDNA. Sequencing was performed with immunoSEQ multiplex PCR; in TCRdb, only in-frame clones are kept and a portion is missing. The repertoire holds hundreds of thousands of clones, with around an eighth as singletons. This CDR3 region has 14 residues. V lost 2 bases, J lost 4 bases, and 9 bases lay in between. Germline V lookup: CDR1 SGHAT, CDR2 FQDESV (reference sequence). The TCR was taken from a young man with type 1 diabetes. This chain joins TRBV11-1 and TRBJ2-1, with D unclear. Source material: naive CD4+ T cells from blood. This CDR3 is CASSLILGYNEQFF. The CDR3 DNA reads as TGTGCCAGCAGCTTAATATTAGGGTACAATGAGCAGTTCTTC.